A selection of T cell receptor beta chains follows, all from one sample in a study of blood T cell repertoires in COVID-19. Assay used: immunoSEQ multiplex PCR; TCRdb lists only in-frame clones, some missing. The sample holds some 330,000 clones; 65% to 90% are singletons and the top ten take 3.5% to 4.5%. Sequences were obtained from PBMCs or T cells enriched from blood (not recorded which). The receptor set was obtained from a man in his thirties or forties who had recovered from COVID-19. The CDR3 runs from the conserved cysteine through the conserved F or W. The order of the fields is V gene, J gene, D gene, clone size, CDR3 protein, CDR3 DNA. The D gene is left open where the match is weak. Some rows mark clone size as missing; the rest say once, few, many or name a class of expanded clone.

TRBV4-2	TRBJ1-5	-	-	CASSQERSSNQPQHF	TGTGCCAGCAGCCAAGAAAGGAGCAGCAATCAGCCCCAGCATTTT
TRBV29-1	TRBJ2-7	TRBD1	-	CSVGTDEQYF	TGCAGCGTCGGGACAGACGAGCAGTACTTC
TRBV12-5	TRBJ1-3	-	-	CASGLAREGNTIYF	TGTGCTAGTGGTTTGGCTCGGGAGGGAAACACCATATATTTT
TRBV18	TRBJ2-7	-	-	CASSPPSAAPARFF	TGTGCCAGCTCACCACCTTCGGCGGCCCCAGCTCGATTCTTC
TRBV2	TRBJ2-3	-	-	CATNEGGNTDTQYF	TGTGCCACAAACGAGGGGGGGAACACAGATACGCAGTATTTT
TRBV29-1	TRBJ1-6	-	few	CSVDSGQYGSPLHF	TGCAGCGTTGATTCCGGACAGTACGGATCACCCCTCCACTTT
TRBV9	TRBJ2-7	-	-	CASSAKERPSYEQYF	TGTGCCAGCAGCGCCAAGGAGAGGCCCTCCTACGAGCAGTACTTC
TRBV19	TRBJ2-1	-	-	CASRGAQIYNEQFF	TGTGCCAGTAGGGGAGCGCAAATCTACAATGAGCAGTTCTTC
TRBV6-1	TRBJ2-7	-	-	CASSEQQGYLSYEQYF	TGTGCCAGCAGTGAACAGCAGGGGTACCTCTCCTACGAGCAGTACTTC
TRBV10-3	TRBJ2-5	TRBD2	-	CAIRMNSGSGQETQYF	TGTGCCATCAGGATGAATAGCGGGAGCGGGCAAGAGACCCAGTACTTC